This is a list of T cell receptor beta chains from one sample in a study of OX40 agonist ivuxolimab in advanced cancers. The repertoire was sequenced with immunoSEQ multiplex PCR; TCRdb's copy has only in-frame clones and lacks some. The sample holds some 77,000 clones, approximately 92% seen once. The sample in question was CD4+ or CD8+ T cells sorted from blood, obtained in a trial of the OX40 agonist ivuxolimab. Receptors were obtained from an adult with an advanced solid tumor such as melanoma, head and neck, liver or kidney cancer. The CDR3 runs from the conserved cysteine through the conserved F or W. D genes are given only for firm matches. Only some rows state a clone size, as once, few, many or a class for expanded clones.

v_gene	len	d_gene	j_gene	abundance	CDR3aa	CDR3nt
TRBV30	13	-	TRBJ2-7	-	CAWSVHDTYEQYF	TGTGCCTGGAGTGTTCACGATACCTACGAGCAGTACTTC
TRBV10-3	18	TRBD1	TRBJ2-1	-	CAISESGSAQGAYNEQFF	TGTGCCATCAGTGAGTCAGGAAGCGCCCAGGGGGCCTACAATGAGCAGTTCTTC
TRBV9	13	TRBD1	TRBJ2-5	-	CASSVGQGKTQYF	TGTGCCAGCAGCGTAGGACAGGGCAAGACCCAGTACTTC
TRBV18	14	-	TRBJ1-4	once	CASSPPGAEEKLFF	TGTGCCAGCTCACCACCTGGGGCGGAGGAAAAACTGTTTTTT
TRBV6-5	13	-	TRBJ2-7	-	CASCDPGTYEQYF	TGTGCCAGCTGCGACCCGGGAACCTACGAGCAGTACTTC
TRBV19	14	-	TRBJ1-6	-	CANYLSSYNSPLHF	TGTGCCAACTATTTGAGCTCCTATAATTCACCCCTCCACTTT
TRBV6-1	15	TRBD1	TRBJ2-7	-	CASRLTGLNSYEQYF	TGTGCCAGCAGGCTGACAGGGCTCAACTCCTACGAGCAGTACTTC
TRBV27	14	-	TRBJ1-2	-	CATGWNGANYGYTF	TGTGCCACCGGTTGGAATGGCGCTAACTATGGCTACACCTTC
TRBV7-2	13	-	TRBJ1-5	-	CASSHDSNQPQHF	TGTGCCAGCAGCCACGATAGCAATCAGCCCCAGCATTTT
TRBV27	13	-	TRBJ1-5	-	CASSFSGNQPQHF	TGTGCCAGCAGTTTTTCAGGTAATCAGCCCCAGCATTTT
TRBV6-6	15	-	TRBJ1-3	-	CASSYSTTSGNTIYF	TGTGCCAGCAGTTACTCGACCACCTCTGGAAACACCATATATTTT
TRBV18	15	-	TRBJ1-2	-	CASSPASTANYGYTF	TGTGCCAGCTCACCAGCGTCGACGGCTAACTATGGCTACACCTTC
TRBV7-8	13	TRBD2	TRBJ2-1	-	CASSLVTTREGFF	TGTGCCAGCAGCTTAGTTACAACGCGGGAGGGGTTCTTC
TRBV9	21	TRBD1	TRBJ2-6	-	CASSGGQGLSLLETGANVLTF	TGTGCCAGCAGCGGGGGACAGGGTCTTTCCCTTTTAGAGACTGGGGCCAACGTCCTGACTTTC
TRBV28	15	TRBD1	TRBJ2-7	-	CASIKGRGLMGEQYF	TGTGCCAGTATTAAGGGCAGGGGGCTAATGGGAGAGCAGTACTTC
TRBV14	16	-	TRBJ2-2	-	CASRPGGGRNTGELFF	TGTGCCAGCAGACCAGGAGGAGGGAGGAACACCGGGGAGCTGTTTTTT
TRBV28	14	-	TRBJ1-1	-	CASSLYVRNTEAFF	TGTGCCAGCAGTTTATATGTCCGTAACACTGAAGCTTTCTTT
TRBV5-1	14	-	TRBJ2-1	once	CASSLAGNSDEQFF	TGCGCCAGCAGCTTGGCAGGGAATTCCGATGAGCAGTTCTTC
TRBV2	14	TRBD1	TRBJ2-3	-	CATLPGGYTDTQYF	TGTGCCACCTTACCAGGGGGTTATACGGATACGCAGTATTTT
TRBV5-1	16	TRBD1	TRBJ1-2	-	CASTPSTGGIDYGYTF	TGCGCCAGCACCCCATCAACAGGGGGAATTGACTATGGCTACACCTTC
TRBV7-2	15	-	TRBJ1-3	-	CASSPQGLAGNTIYF	TGTGCCAGCAGCCCACAGGGTTTGGCTGGAAACACCATATATTTT
TRBV14	15	TRBD1	TRBJ2-7	-	CASSQTGGSSYEQYF	TGTGCCAGCAGTCAGACAGGGGGAAGCTCCTACGAGCAGTACTTC
TRBV5-1	15	TRBD1	TRBJ1-4	-	CATTTTGTGGEKLFF	TGCGCCACCACGACTACCGGGACAGGGGGTGAAAAACTGTTTTTT
TRBV5-1	13	-	TRBJ1-1	-	CASSLRWDTEAFF	TGCGCCAGCAGCCTAAGGTGGGACACTGAAGCTTTCTTT
TRBV7-2	15	-	TRBJ1-6	-	CASSLLTVYNSPLHF	TGTGCCAGCAGCTTATTAACGGTCTATAATTCACCCCTCCACTTT
TRBV7-3	15	-	TRBJ2-3	-	CASSPRRGSEDTQYF	TGTGCCAGCAGCCCCCGGAGGGGTTCGGAAGATACGCAGTATTTT
TRBV9	14	TRBD1	TRBJ2-2	-	CASSATGPAGELFF	TGTGCCAGCAGCGCGACAGGGCCGGCCGGGGAGCTGTTTTTT
TRBV5-4	16	-	TRBJ2-3	-	CASSPRGQGSTDTQYF	TGTGCCAGCAGCCCGAGGGGCCAGGGTAGCACAGATACGCAGTATTTT
TRBV28	15	TRBD2	TRBJ2-7	-	CASTLAGASSYEQYF	TGTGCCAGCACGTTAGCGGGCGCGAGCTCCTACGAGCAGTACTTC
TRBV7-9	13	-	TRBJ2-7	-	CASSSRDRYEQYF	TGTGCCAGCAGCTCAAGGGACCGGTACGAGCAGTACTTC
TRBV6-1	16	TRBD1	TRBJ1-4	-	CASSEAGQGINEKLFF	TGTGCCAGCAGTGAAGCGGGACAGGGTATAAATGAAAAACTGTTTTTT
TRBV7-2	13	TRBD1	TRBJ1-2	-	CASTNRGRGGYTF	TGTGCCAGCACCAACAGGGGGCGGGGTGGCTACACCTTC
TRBV7-9	12	-	TRBJ1-5	few	CATGEGWQPQHF	TGTGCCACAGGCGAAGGTTGGCAGCCCCAGCATTTT